This T cell receptor beta chain was sequenced during a study of monozygotic twins with inflammatory bowel disease. With regard to this clonotype: Its target is unknown.

Used for each TCR library was approximately 3.5 ug of total RNA. Researchers used template switching to add UMIs featuring a 6-nucleotide sample barcode. Each CDR3 protein gets one entry in TCRdb, which reprocessed the 5' RACE reads and gives no DNA. The sample has 150,000 to 200,000 distinct CDR3 sequences, and its top ten clones hold approximately 2.8%. Findings of the study overall: Versus healthy twins, IBD patients showed fewer clonotypes shared with others, especially with disease activity.

This receptor was obtained from a human donor with ulcerative colitis or Crohn's disease, or a healthy co-twin of an affected twin (not recorded which). Sample: blood.

CDR3 sequence: CASNPGGPYEQYF. This chain links TRBV28 with TRBJ2-7; TCRdb's D call of TRBD2 is untestable without DNA. The germline V gene encodes CDR1 MDHEN and CDR2 SYDVKM. This CDR3 contains 13 residues.